The T cell receptor (beta chain) described here comes from a study of blood T cells in healthy people across ages. Primed by a sample-barcoded 5' primer and a J-beta primer mix, a second PCR proceeded for 7 to 11 cycles. TCRdb passed the 5' RACE reads through MiXCR, listing each CDR3 protein once. This table has 950,000 to 1,200,000 distinct CDR3 sequences, less than 45% appearing once. This clonotype occurred a few times. Germline CDR1 LGHNA, CDR2 YSLEER. The V and J ends lost 3 bases and 4 bases respectively, with 12 bases between them. The CDR3 runs 15 residues. The sequencing input was blood. V usage is TRBV4-3 and J usage is TRBJ1-4; a weak D match, TRBD1 (5 bases). This clonotype was sampled from a young man in good health. The CDR3 spells CASSHDAGGNEKLFF. The CDR3 DNA is TGCGCCAGCAGCCACGACGCGGGGGGTAATGAAAAACTGTTTTTT.